The clone carrying this T cell receptor beta chain was picked up one time. Its antigen is not identified. The record originates from a study of cytomegalovirus exposure and HLA in healthy donors. General study findings and limits: No immune exposure information besides CMV serostatus was available. Later analysis associated a missense DCLRE1C variant with TCR beta V- and J-gene trimming. The study put 150 to 200 TCR beta chains on its list as cytomegalovirus-associated. Using a false discovery rate of 0.05, a later analysis showed that 15,000 to 20,000 TCR beta sequences were associated with HLA alleles.

PCR amplification relied on 60 Vbeta primers (plus 13 Jbeta primers). This table comes from immunoSEQ multiplex PCR, and its TCRdb copy is limited to in-frame clones, with some not included. Among approximately 110,000 clones listed, about 70% were seen once. Germline-derived CDR1 and CDR2 are MDHEN and SYDVKM. The CDR3 consists of 15 residues. Deletions cut 6 bases from V and 3 bases from J, with 14 bases between. The V gene is TRBV28, the J gene TRBJ1-4; D perhaps matches TRBD1 (6 bases). This clonotype was obtained from a man younger than 40 in good health and CMV-seropositive. The sequenced sample consisted of PBMCs. CDR3 nucleotide sequence: TGTGCCAGCAGCTCCAGGGCAGGGGCTAATGAAAAACTGTTTTTT. Protein sequence: CASSSRAGANEKLFF.